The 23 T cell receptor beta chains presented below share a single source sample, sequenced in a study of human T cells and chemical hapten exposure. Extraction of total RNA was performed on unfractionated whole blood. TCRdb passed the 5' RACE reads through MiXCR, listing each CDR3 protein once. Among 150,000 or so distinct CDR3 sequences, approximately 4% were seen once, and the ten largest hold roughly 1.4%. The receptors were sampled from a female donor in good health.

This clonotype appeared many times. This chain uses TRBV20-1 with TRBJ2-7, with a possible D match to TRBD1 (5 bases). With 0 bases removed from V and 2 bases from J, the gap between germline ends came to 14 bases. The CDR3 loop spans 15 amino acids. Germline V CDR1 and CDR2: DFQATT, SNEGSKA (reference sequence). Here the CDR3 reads CSARDGSGRTYEQYF. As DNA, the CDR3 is TGCAGTGCTAGAGACGGATCAGGGCGCACCTACGAGCAGTACTTC.

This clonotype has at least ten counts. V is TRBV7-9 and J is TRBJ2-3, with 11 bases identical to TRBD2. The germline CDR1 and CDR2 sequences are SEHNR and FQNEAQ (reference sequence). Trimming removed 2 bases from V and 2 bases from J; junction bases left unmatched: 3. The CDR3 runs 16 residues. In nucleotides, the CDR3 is TGTGCCAGCAGCTTACAGGGACTAGCGGACACAGATACGCAGTATTTT. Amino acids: CASSLQGLADTDTQYF.

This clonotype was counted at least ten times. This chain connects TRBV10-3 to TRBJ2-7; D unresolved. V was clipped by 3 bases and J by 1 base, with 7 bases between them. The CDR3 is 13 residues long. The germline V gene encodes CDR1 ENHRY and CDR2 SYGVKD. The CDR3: CAISDSGSYEQYF. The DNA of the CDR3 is TGTGCCATCAGTGATTCCGGGTCCTACGAGCAGTACTTC.

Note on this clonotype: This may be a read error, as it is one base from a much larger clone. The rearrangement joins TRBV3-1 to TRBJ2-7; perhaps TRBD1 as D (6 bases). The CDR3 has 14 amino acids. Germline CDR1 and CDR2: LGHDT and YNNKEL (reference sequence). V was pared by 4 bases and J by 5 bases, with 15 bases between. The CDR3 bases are TGTGCCAGCAGCCCCTGGGACAAGGACGACGAGCAGTACTTC. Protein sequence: CASSPWDKDDEQYF.

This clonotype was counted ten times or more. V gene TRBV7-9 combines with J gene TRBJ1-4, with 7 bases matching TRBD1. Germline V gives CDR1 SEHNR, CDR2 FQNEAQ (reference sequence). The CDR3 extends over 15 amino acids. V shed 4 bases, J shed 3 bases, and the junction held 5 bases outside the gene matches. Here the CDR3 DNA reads TGTGCCAGCAGCTATTCGGGACAGTCTAATGAAAAACTGTTTTTT. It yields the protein CASSYSGQSNEKLFF.

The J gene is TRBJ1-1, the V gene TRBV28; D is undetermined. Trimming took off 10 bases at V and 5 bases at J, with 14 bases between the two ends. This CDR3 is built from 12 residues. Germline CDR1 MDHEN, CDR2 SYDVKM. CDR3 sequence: CAINDSETEAFF. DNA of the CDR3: TGTGCCATCAACGATAGCGAGACTGAAGCTTTCTTT.

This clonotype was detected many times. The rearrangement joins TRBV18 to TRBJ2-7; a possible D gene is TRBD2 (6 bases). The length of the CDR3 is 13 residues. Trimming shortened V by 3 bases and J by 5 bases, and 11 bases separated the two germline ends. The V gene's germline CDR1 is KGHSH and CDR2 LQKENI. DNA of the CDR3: TGTGCCAGCTCACCCGGGGGAACTAACGAGCAGTACTTC. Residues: CASSPGGTNEQYF.

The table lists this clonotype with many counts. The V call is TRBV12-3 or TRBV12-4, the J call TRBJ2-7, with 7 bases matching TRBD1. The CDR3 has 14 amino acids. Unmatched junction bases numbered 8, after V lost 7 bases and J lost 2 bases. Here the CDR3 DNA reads TGTGCCAGCACCCCGACAGGGAGACCCTACGAGCAGTACTTC. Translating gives CASTPTGRPYEQYF.

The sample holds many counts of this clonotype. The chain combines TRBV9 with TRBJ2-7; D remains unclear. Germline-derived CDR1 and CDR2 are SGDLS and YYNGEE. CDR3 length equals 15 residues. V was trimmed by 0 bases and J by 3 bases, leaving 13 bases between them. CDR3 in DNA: TGTGCCAGCAGCGTAGCGGCCCAACCTAACTACGAGCAGTACTTC. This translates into CASSVAAQPNYEQYF.

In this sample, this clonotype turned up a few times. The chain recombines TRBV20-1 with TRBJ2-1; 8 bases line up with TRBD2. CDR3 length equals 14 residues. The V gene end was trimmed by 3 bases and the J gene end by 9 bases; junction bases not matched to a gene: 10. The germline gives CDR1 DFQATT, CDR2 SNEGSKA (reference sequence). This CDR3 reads CSAREGRAGVEQFF. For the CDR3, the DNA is TGCAGTGCTAGGGAGGGACGAGCGGGGGTTGAGCAGTTCTTC.

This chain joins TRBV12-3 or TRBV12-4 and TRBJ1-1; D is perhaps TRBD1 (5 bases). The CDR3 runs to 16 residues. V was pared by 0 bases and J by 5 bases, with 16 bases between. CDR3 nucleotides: TGTGCCAGCAGTTTAGCGTCAGGGCGGTTGAGGACTGAAGCTTTCTTT. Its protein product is CASSLASGRLRTEAFF.

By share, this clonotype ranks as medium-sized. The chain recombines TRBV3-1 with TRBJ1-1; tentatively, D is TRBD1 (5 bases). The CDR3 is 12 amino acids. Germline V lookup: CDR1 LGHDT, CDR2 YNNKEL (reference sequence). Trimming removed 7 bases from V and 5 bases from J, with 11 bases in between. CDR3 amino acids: CASMQGGTEAFF. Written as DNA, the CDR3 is TGTGCCAGCATGCAGGGTGGAACTGAAGCTTTCTTT. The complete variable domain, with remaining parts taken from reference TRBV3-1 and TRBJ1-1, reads DTAVSQTPKYLVTQMGNDKSIKCEQNLGHDTMYWYKQDSKKFLKIMFSYNNKELIINETVPNRFSPKSPDKAHLNLHINSLELGDSAVYFCASMQGGTEAFFGQGTRLTVV.

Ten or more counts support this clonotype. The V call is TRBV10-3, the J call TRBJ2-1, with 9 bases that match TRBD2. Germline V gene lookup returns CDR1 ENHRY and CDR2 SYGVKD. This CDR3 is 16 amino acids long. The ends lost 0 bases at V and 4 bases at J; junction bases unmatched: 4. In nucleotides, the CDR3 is TGTGCCATCAGTGAGTCGGCTAGCGGGGAATACAATGAGCAGTTCTTC. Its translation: CAISESASGEYNEQFF.

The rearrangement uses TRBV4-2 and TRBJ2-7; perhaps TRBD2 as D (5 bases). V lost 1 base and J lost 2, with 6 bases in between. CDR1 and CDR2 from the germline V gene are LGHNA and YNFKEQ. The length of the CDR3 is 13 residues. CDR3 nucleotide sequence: TGTGCCAGCAGCCAAGCCGGGACCTACGAGCAGTACTTC. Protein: CASSQAGTYEQYF.

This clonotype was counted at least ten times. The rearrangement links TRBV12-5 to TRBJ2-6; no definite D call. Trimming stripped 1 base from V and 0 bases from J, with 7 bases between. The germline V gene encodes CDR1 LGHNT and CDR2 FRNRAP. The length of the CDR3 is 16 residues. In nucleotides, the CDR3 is TGTGCTAGTGGTTTGGCCTTCAGCTCTGGGGCCAACGTCCTGACTTTC. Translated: CASGLAFSSGANVLTF.

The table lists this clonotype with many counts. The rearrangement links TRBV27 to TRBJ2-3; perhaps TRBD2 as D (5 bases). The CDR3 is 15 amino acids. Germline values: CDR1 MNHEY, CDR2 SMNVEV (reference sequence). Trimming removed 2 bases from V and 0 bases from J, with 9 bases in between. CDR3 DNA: TGTGCCAGCAGTTTAGGGCGGGCTAGCACAGATACGCAGTATTTT. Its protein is CASSLGRASTDTQYF.

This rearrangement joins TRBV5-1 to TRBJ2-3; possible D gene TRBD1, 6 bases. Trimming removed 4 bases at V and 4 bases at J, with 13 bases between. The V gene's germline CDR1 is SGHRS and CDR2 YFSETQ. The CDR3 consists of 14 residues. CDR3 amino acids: CASSLTGTADTQYF. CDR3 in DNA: TGCGCCAGCAGCCTTACAGGGACGGCAGATACGCAGTATTTT.

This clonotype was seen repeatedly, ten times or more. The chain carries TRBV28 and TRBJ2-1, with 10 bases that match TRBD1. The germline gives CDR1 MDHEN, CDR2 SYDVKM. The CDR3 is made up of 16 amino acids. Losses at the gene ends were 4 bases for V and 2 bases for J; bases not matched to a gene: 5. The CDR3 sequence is CASSSVGQGAYNEQFF. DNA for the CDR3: TGTGCCAGCAGTTCCGTAGGACAGGGGGCCTACAATGAGCAGTTCTTC.

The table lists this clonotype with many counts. CDR3 region: CASSKIAGGQETQYF. For the CDR3, the DNA is TGTGCCAGCAGCAAGATAGCGGGGGGGCAAGAGACCCAGTACTTC. The chain joins TRBV4-2 to TRBJ2-5, with TRBD2 matching 11 bases. CDR1 is LGHNA and CDR2 is YNFKEQ in the germline V gene. V trimming: 5 bases; J trimming: 2 bases; junction bases outside the gene matches: 4. This CDR3 is 15 amino acids long.

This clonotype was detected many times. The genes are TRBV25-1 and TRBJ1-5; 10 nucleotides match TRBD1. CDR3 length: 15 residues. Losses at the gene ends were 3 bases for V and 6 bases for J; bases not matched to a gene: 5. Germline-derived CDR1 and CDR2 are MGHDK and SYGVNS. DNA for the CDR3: TGTGCCAGCAGTGACGGGGACAGGGGTCTTCAGCCCCAGCATTTT. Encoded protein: CASSDGDRGLQPQHF.

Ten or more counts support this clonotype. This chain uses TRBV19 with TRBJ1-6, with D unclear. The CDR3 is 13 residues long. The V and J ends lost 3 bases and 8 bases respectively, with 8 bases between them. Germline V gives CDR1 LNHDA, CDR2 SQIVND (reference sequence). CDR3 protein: CASSIDGDSPLHF. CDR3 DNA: TGTGCCAGTAGTATTGACGGGGATTCACCCCTCCACTTT.

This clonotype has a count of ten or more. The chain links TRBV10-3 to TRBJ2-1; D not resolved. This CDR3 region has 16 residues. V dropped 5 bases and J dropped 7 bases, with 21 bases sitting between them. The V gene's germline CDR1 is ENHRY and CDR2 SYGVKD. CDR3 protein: CAISNLADWRENEQFF. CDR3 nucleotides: TGTGCCATCAGTAACCTCGCAGATTGGCGCGAAAATGAGCAGTTCTTC.

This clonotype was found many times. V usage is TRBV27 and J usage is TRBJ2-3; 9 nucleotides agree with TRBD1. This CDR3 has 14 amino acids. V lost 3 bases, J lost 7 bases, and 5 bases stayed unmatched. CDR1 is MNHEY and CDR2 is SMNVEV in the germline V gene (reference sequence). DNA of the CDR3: TGTGCCAGCAGTTTGGGACAGGGAATTCATACGCAGTATTTT. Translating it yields CASSLGQGIHTQYF.